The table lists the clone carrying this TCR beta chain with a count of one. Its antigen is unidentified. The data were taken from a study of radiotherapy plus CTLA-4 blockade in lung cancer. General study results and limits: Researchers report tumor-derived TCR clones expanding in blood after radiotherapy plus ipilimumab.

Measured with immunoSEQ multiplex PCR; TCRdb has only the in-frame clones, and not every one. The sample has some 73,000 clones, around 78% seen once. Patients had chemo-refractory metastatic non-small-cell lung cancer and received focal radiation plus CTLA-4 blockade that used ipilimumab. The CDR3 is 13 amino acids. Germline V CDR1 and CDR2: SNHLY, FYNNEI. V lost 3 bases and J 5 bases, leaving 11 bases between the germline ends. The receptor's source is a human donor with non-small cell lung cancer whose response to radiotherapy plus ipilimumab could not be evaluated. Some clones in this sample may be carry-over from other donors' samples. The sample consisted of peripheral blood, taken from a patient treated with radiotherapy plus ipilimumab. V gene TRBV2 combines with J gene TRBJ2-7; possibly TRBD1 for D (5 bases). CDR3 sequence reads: CASSDQGNHEQYF. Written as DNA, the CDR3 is TGTGCCAGCAGTGACCAGGGCAACCACGAGCAGTACTTC. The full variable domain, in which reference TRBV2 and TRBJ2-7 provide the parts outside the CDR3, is EPEVTQTPSHQVTQMGQEVILRCVPISNHLYFYWYRQILGQKVEFLVSFYNNEISEKSEIFDDQFSVERPDGSNFTLKIRSTKLEDSAMYFCASSDQGNHEQYFGPGTRLTVT.